A selection of T cell receptor beta chains follows, all from one sample in a study of OX40 agonist ivuxolimab in advanced cancers. Data came from immunoSEQ multiplex PCR; TCRdb stores just in-frame clones and leaves some out. The data show roughly 66,000 clones, with approximately 78% seen just once and around 6.7% held by the top ten. The source was CD4+ or CD8+ T cells sorted from blood, collected in a trial of the OX40 agonist ivuxolimab. The receptors originated from an adult with an advanced solid tumor such as melanoma, head and neck, liver or kidney cancer. CDR3s include the opening cysteine and the closing phenylalanine or tryptophan. Fields, in order: CDR3 length, J gene, V gene, CDR3 protein.

17,TRBJ2-5,TRBV14,CASSHHRFTGLGETQYF
12,TRBJ1-5,TRBV6-1,CASRTGGQPQHF
14,TRBJ2-7,TRBV18,CASSPSTGAYEQYF
15,TRBJ2-2,TRBV19,CASSIRRGDTGELFF
13,TRBJ2-2,TRBV5-1,CASSRPPAGELFF
16,TRBJ2-5,TRBV4-3,CASSQDFGLAEETQYF
13,TRBJ1-6,TRBV6-5,CASIGDSGSPLHF
14,TRBJ2-7,TRBV5-4,CASRFRDSFYEQYF
14,TRBJ1-1,TRBV15,CATSREPDRVEAFF
15,TRBJ2-7,TRBV5-8,CASSSGTQPRMEQYF
17,TRBJ1-3,TRBV28,CASRGPGQGLLGNTIYF
16,TRBJ1-4,TRBV7-9,CASSLFPDRGDEKLFF
14,TRBJ1-1,TRBV19,CASSPSYLNTEAFF
14,TRBJ2-3,TRBV5-8,CASSLGQFTDTQYF
15,TRBJ2-3,TRBV6-1,CATGGGGTDTDTQYF
14,TRBJ2-6,TRBV27,CASSLSAGANVLTF
14,TRBJ1-2,TRBV2,CASSEDRGNYGYTF
14,TRBJ2-7,TRBV6-1,CASWTSGSWYEQYF
14,.,TRBV13,CASSSGTGRDEQYF
14,TRBJ2-1,TRBV29-1,CSVDGTSGTNEQFF
16,TRBJ1-6,TRBV5-1,CASSEPSTGSVSPLHF
14,TRBJ1-1,TRBV5-1,CASSLDPGGAEAFF
13,TRBJ1-4,TRBV5-6,CASSSGVGEKLFF
14,TRBJ1-2,TRBV2,CASVREGDSYGYTF
13,TRBJ1-5,TRBV28,CASSRGARQPQHF
13,TRBJ2-1,TRBV6-4,CASSAGGPLEQFF
16,TRBJ2-7,TRBV11-2,CASSPLGGESTYEQYF
12,TRBJ1-1,TRBV19,CASSTRTAEAFF
14,TRBJ1-5,TRBV6-1,CASSETGINQPQHF
14,TRBJ1-4,TRBV7-2,CASSKKGGPEKLFF
12,TRBJ1-2,TRBV10-3,CAISEAGDGYTF
13,TRBJ1-2,TRBV2,CASSEIWRNGYTF
14,TRBJ1-1,TRBV19,CASRPWTEDTEAFF
15,TRBJ1-5,TRBV28,CASSSGVRSNQPQHF
15,TRBJ2-6,TRBV6-1,CASSAMSGAPNVLTF
15,TRBJ2-5,TRBV5-6,CASSLEPGGGETQYF
16,TRBJ1-4,TRBV9,CASSVGSGLNDEKLFF
16,TRBJ2-2,TRBV5-8,CASSLLSGADTGELFF
15,TRBJ2-3,TRBV11-2,CASTLRGWSTDTQYF
17,TRBJ2-6,TRBV27,CASRPTSGVPGANVLTF
17,TRBJ1-2,TRBV14,CASSPLPGTGDPYGYTF
14,TRBJ2-1,TRBV9,CASSVGDRDNEQFF
16,TRBJ2-3,TRBV15,CATSSRLAGGPDTQYF
17,TRBJ2-3,TRBV29-1,CSVAKMDGSSSTDTQYF
15,TRBJ2-7,TRBV28,CASRGTGGGLYEQYF
13,TRBJ1-2,TRBV5-8,CASSRAGGYGYTF
14,TRBJ2-2,TRBV2,CASSDMGGNGELFF
15,TRBJ2-1,TRBV9,CASSVSGISYNEQFF
11,TRBJ2-7,TRBV5-1,CASSLGGEQYF
14,TRBJ1-1,TRBV6-6,CASSYEGINTEAFF
18,TRBJ1-1,TRBV27,CASSLSRQGGGMNTEAFF
17,TRBJ2-2,TRBV28,CASSDSRWDSRGGELFF
16,TRBJ2-7,TRBV23-1,CASSQSVGQVVGEQYF
13,TRBJ2-3,TRBV5-1,CASIGGSTDTQYF
15,TRBJ1-5,TRBV6-1,CASSEQGAGNQPQHF